Listed below are T cell receptor beta chains from one sample, sequenced in a study of monozygotic twins with inflammatory bowel disease. TCRdb re-analyzed the 5' RACE reads; it lists each CDR3 protein once, without DNA. Reported are approximately 380,000 distinct CDR3 sequences; the ten largest clones contain 2.6%. Sequenced sample: blood. The source of these receptors is a human donor with ulcerative colitis or Crohn's disease, or a healthy co-twin of an affected twin (not recorded which). Both conserved end residues are part of each CDR3.

J gene,V gene,CDR3 protein
TRBJ2-3,TRBV7-9,CASSLFGLAGGDTQYF
TRBJ2-1,TRBV4-3,CASSQELAGGLTNEQFF
TRBJ2-1,TRBV20-1,CSARDLRWTGIDNEQFF
TRBJ2-2,TRBV6-2/TRBV6-3,CASSYRLAGDTGELFF
TRBJ1-4,TRBV12-3/TRBV12-4,CASTNVGLESENEKLFF
TRBJ2-2,TRBV20-1,CSARRAHTGELFF
TRBJ1-2,TRBV6-5,CASSYSIGPLGAPNYGYTF
TRBJ2-7,TRBV19,CASSIRQAPSYEQYF
TRBJ2-5,TRBV4-1,CASSQDADLGETQYF
TRBJ1-3,TRBV7-9,CASSLRTALGNTIYF
TRBJ2-1,TRBV7-3,CASSYRDRGSNEQFF
TRBJ2-1,TRBV29-1,CTGTSKDEQFF
TRBJ2-7,TRBV19,CASSWKTASPYEQYF
TRBJ2-1,TRBV20-1,CSARDLGGRAGGSYNEQFF
TRBJ2-7,TRBV5-1,CASSFVSRTGGYEQYF
TRBJ2-5,TRBV5-1,CASSLFSGGLRETQYF
TRBJ2-1,TRBV7-2,CASSLGLLGNNEQFF
TRBJ1-1,TRBV7-3,CASSLGAGGNTEAFF
TRBJ2-6,TRBV18,CASYRGDSGANVLTF
TRBJ2-3,TRBV6-1,CASSPTGAGGPDTQYF
TRBJ2-1,TRBV12-3/TRBV12-4,CASSFLQVKTEQFF
TRBJ2-1,TRBV12-3/TRBV12-4,CASSPYQENNEQFF
TRBJ2-5,TRBV5-5,CASSLASNEETQYF
TRBJ1-4,TRBV7-9,CASSLVPAEWLFF
TRBJ2-7,TRBV2,CASSERDYEQYF
TRBJ2-3,TRBV7-2,CASSPQGASDTQYF
TRBJ2-5,TRBV3-1,CASSQAIGGTSLPSGTQYF
TRBJ2-2,TRBV7-2,CASRRDFTNTGELFF
TRBJ2-5,TRBV29-1,CSVERQGQETQYF
TRBJ2-5,TRBV5-1,CASSLEAGQETQYF
TRBJ1-2,TRBV27,CASSLTTLARGYTF
TRBJ2-5,TRBV5-1,CASSLAGVEETQYF
TRBJ1-2,TRBV6-5,CASSYSKSVGYTF
TRBJ2-7,TRBV19,CASAETASYEQYF
TRBJ1-1,TRBV5-1,CASSYGTGLNTEAFF
TRBJ2-5,TRBV3-1,CASSRLGPGSLQGTQYF
TRBJ2-1,TRBV6-2/TRBV6-3,CASSYRALAGAYYNEQFF
TRBJ2-1,TRBV5-8,CACSTLDEQFF
TRBJ1-5,TRBV30,CAWSKAGQGRQPQHF
TRBJ1-4,TRBV20-1,CSARDPEGAGEKLFF